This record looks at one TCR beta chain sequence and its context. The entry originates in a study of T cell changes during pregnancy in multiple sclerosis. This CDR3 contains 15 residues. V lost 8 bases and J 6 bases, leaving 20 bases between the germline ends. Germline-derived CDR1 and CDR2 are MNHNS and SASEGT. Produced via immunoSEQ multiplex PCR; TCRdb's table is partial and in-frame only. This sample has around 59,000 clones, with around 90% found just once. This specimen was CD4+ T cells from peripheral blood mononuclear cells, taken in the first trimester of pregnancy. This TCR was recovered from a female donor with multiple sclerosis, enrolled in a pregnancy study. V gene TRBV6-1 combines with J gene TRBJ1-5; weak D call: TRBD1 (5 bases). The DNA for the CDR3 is TGTGCCAGCGCCCCCAGGGCAGGGTGGCCTCAGCCCCAGCATTTT. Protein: CASAPRAGWPQPQHF.